Ten or more counts support the clone carrying this TCR beta chain. Amplified TCR beta CDR3 regions came from RNA transcripts. The primer set for the first-round RT-PCR of the TCR CDR3 was HTBI. TCRdb reprocessed the multiplex PCR reads with MiXCR, giving one entry per CDR3 protein. The table lists more than 500,000 distinct CDR3 sequences, 14% of them singletons. Exclusion of patients followed from uncontrolled infection, other autoimmune disease, pregnancy or lactation. The CDR3 sequence is 16 residues long. Germline assignment: CDR1 SEHNR and CDR2 FQNEAQ (reference sequence). V was pared by 0 bases and J by 8 bases, with 7 bases of the junction left unmatched. This specimen belongs to a study of T cells in Graves' hyperthyroidism and ophthalmopathy.

The J gene is TRBJ2-1, the V gene TRBV7-9, with 10 bases identical to TRBD1. Material: blood. The sequence was obtained from a woman between 40 and 50 years old with Graves' hyperthyroidism. For the CDR3, the DNA is TGTGCCAGCAGCTTAGCCCCCGGGACAGGGGACGATGAGCAGTTCTTC. As protein: CASSLAPGTGDDEQFF. The entire variable domain, with the rest obtained from reference TRBV7-9 and TRBJ2-1, is as follows: DTGVSQNPRHKITKRGQNVTFRCDPISEHNRLYWYRQTLGQGPEFLTYFQNEAQLEKSRLLSDRFSAERPKGSFSTLEIQRTEQGDSAMYLCASSLAPGTGDDEQFFGPGTRLTVL.